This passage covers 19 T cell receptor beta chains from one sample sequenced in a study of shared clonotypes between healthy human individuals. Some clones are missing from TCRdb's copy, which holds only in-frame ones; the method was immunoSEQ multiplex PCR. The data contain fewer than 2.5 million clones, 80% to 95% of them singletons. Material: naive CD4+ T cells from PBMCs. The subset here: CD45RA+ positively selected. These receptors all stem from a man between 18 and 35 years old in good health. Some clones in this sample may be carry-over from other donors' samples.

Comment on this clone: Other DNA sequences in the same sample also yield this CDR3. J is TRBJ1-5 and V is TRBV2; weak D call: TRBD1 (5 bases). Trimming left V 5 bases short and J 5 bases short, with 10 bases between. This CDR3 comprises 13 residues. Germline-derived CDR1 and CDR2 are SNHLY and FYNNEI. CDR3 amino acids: CASSLDRDQPQHF. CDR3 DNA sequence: TGTGCCAGCAGTCTAGACAGAGATCAGCCCCAGCATTTT.

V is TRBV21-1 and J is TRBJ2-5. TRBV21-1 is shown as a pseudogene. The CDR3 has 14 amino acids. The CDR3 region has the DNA TGTGCCAGCTACCTACGGTACGGACAAGAGACCCAGTACTTC. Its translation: CASYLRYGQETQYF.

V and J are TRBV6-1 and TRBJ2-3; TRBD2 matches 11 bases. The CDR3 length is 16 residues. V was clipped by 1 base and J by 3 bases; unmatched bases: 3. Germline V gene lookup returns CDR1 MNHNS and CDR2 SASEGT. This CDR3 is CASSEGLAGPTDTQYF. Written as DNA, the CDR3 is TGTGCCAGCAGTGAAGGACTAGCGGGACCTACAGATACGCAGTATTTT.

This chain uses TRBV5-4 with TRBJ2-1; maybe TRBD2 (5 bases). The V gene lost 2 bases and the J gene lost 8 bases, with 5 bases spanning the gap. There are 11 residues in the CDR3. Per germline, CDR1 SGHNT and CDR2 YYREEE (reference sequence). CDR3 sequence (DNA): TGTGCCAGCAGCTTCGGGGATGAGCAGTTCTTC. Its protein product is CASSFGDEQFF.

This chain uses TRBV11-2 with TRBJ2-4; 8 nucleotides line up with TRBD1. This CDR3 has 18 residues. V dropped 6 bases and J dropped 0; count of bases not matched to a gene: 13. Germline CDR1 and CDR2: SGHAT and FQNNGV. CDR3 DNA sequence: TGTGCCAGCAGACGACCCACCGGGACAGGATTAGCCAAAAACATTCAGTACTTC. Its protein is CASRRPTGTGLAKNIQYF. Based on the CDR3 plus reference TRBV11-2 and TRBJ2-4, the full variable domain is EAGVAQSPRYKIIEKRQSVAFWCNPISGHATLYWYQQILGQGPKLLIQFQNNGVVDDSQLPKDRFSAERLKGVDSTLKIQPAKLEDSAVYLCASRRPTGTGLAKNIQYFGAGTRLSVL.

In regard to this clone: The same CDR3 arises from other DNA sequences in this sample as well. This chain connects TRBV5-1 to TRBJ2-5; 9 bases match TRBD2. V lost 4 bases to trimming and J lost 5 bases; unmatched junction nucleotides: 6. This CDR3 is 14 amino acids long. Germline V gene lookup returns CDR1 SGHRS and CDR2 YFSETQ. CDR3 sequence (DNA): TGCGCCAGCAGCCCCCTAGCGGGACGTGAGACCCAGTACTTC. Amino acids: CASSPLAGRETQYF.

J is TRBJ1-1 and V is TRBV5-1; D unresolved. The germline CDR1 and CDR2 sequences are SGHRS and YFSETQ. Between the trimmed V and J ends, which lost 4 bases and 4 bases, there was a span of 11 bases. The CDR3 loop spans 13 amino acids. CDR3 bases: TGCGCCAGCAGCAGGGTTGTGAGCACTGAAGCTTTCTTT. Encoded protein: CASSRVVSTEAFF.

The CDR3 sequence is CASSILAGGLGELFF. The CDR3 DNA follows: TGTGCCAGCAGTATACTAGCGGGAGGGCTCGGGGAGCTGTTTTTT. The chain couples TRBV27 to TRBJ2-2; TRBD2 agrees at 13 bases. CDR3 length: 15 residues. V shed 5 bases, J shed 7 bases, and the junction held 4 bases outside the gene matches. CDR1 is MNHEY, CDR2 SMNVEV, per germline (reference sequence).

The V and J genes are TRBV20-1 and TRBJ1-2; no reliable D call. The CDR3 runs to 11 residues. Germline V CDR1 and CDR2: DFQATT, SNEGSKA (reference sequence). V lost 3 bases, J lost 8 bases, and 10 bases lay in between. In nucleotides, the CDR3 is TGCAGTGCTAGTCCTCCCCAAGGCTACACCTTC. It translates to CSASPPQGYTF.

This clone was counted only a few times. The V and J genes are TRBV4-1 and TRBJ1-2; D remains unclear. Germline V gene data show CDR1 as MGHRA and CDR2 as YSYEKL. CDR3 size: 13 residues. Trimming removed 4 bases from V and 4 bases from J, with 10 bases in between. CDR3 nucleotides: TGCGCCAGCAGCCCCGGACGGCTCTATGGCTACACCTTC. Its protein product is CASSPGRLYGYTF.

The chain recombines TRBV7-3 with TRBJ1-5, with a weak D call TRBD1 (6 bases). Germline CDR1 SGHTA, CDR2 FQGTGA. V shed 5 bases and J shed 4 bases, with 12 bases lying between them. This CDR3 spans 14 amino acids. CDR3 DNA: TGTGCCAGCAGCCAGACAGGTTGGAATCAGCCCCAGCATTTT. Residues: CASSQTGWNQPQHF.

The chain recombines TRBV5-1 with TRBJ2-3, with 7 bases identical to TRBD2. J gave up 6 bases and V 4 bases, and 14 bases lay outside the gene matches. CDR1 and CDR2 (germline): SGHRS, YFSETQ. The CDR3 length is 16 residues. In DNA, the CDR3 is TGCGCCAGCAGCCCGGGAGGTGGCGGGAGTATGGATACGCAGTATTTT. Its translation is CASSPGGGGSMDTQYF.

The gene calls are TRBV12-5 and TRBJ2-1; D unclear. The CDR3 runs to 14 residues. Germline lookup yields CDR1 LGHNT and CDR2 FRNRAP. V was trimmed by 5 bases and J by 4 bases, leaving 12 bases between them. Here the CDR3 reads CASGPPGPYNEQFF. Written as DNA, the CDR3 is TGTGCTAGTGGTCCCCCCGGACCTTACAATGAGCAGTTCTTC.

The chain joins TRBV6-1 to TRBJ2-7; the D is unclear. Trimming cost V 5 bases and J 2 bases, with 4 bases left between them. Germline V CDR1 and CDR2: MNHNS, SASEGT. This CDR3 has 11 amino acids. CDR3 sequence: CASSLPYEQYF. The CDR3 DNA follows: TGTGCCAGCAGTTTACCCTACGAGCAGTACTTC.

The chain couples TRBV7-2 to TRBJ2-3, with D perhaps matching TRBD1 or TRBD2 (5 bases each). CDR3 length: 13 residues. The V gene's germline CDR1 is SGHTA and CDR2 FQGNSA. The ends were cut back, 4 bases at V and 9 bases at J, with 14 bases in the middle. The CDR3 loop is CASSWLGEKTQYF. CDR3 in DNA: TGTGCCAGCAGCTGGTTGGGGGAGAAAACGCAGTATTTT.

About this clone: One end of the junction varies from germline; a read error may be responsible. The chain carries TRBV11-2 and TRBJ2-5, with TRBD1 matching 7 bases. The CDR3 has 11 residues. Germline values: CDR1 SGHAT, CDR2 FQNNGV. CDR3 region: CASSLRQGIDF. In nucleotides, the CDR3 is TGTGCCAGCAGCTTAAGACAGGGTATCGACTTC.

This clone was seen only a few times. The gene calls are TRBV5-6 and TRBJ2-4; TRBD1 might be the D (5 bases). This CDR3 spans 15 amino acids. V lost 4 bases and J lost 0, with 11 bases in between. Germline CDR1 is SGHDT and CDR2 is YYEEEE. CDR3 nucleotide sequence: TGTGCCAGCAGCCTGCTGGGGCTAGCCAAAAACATTCAGTACTTC. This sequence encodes CASSLLGLAKNIQYF. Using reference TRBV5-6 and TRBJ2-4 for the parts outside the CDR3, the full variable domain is DAGVTQSPTHLIKTRGQQVTLRCSPKSGHDTVSWYQQALGQGPQFIFQYYEEEERQRGNFPDRFSGHQFPNYSSELNVNALLLGDSALYLCASSLLGLAKNIQYFGAGTRLSVL.

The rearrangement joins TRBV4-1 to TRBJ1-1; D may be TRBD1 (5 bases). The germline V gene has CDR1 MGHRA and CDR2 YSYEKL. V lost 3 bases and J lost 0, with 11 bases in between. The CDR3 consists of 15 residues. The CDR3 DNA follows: TGCGCCAGCAGCCAGGCCGGGGGTGTGAACACTGAAGCTTTCTTT. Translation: CASSQAGGVNTEAFF.

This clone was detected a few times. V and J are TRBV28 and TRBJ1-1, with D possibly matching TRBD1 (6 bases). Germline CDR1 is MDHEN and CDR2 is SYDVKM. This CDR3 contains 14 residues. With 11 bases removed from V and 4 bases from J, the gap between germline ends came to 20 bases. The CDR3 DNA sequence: TGTGCCGCGTCGAAAGCCCAACAGGGCACTGAAGCTTTCTTT. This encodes CAASKAQQGTEAFF.